This TCR beta chain was captured by sequencing in a study of cytomegalovirus exposure and HLA in healthy donors. CDR1 is SGHRS, CDR2 YFSETQ, per germline. Trimming removed 0 bases from V and 5 bases from J, with 11 bases in between. CDR3 size: 14 residues. Points on this clone: Its antigen is currently unknown.

The study, taken as a whole, reports: A few of the chains that were CMV-associated were confirmed in vitro to be specific for CMV antigens. The study reported that TCR beta sequences accurately predicted HLA-A and HLA-B alleles in most subjects. Clonal expansion was found to be greater in HLA-associated TCR beta chains than in equally common others in a later analysis.

The study ran its PCR with 60 Vbeta and 13 Jbeta primers. As handled by the study authors: An analysis that came later counted 80 million or so unique TCR beta chains, roughly 11 million shared. This table comes from immunoSEQ multiplex PCR, and its TCRdb copy is limited to in-frame clones, with some not included. V, J and clone size were drawn from that table, and D and trimming were deduced from the DNA. The sample comprises 140,000 to 150,000 clones, around 77% of which are singletons, and roughly 6.3% rests with the top ten. The chain carries TRBV5-1 and TRBJ1-1, with D possibly matching TRBD1 (6 bases). The receptor's source is a woman aged 40 to 50 in good health and CMV-seropositive. Sequences were obtained from PBMCs. The CDR3 sequence: CASSLGAQGTEAFF. As DNA, the CDR3 is TGCGCCAGCAGCTTGGGAGCCCAGGGGACTGAAGCTTTCTTT.